A selection of T cell receptor beta chains follows, all from one sample in a study of cytotoxic CD8 clonotypes in ibrutinib-treated CLL. Profiling relied on immunoSEQ multiplex PCR, and the TCRdb table lists in-frame clones only, not all of them. The sample yields almost 250,000 clones, 70% seen once. The sample in question was PBMCs, obtained after 24 months of ibrutinib treatment. Receptor source: a human donor with chronic lymphocytic leukemia. Both conserved end residues are part of each CDR3. D genes are given only for firm matches. The size field is filled for only some rows; it gives once, few, many or a size class.

>TRBV15|.|TRBJ2-5|.
TGTGCCACGGGAGGACAGAGACAAGAGACCCAGTACTTC
CATGGQRQETQYF
>TRBV30|.|TRBJ2-7|.
TGTGCCTGGAATTCGGCCTCCTACGAGCAGTACTTC
CAWNSASYEQYF
>TRBV5-8|.|TRBJ2-5|.
TGTGCCAGCAGCTTGGATTTGACCCAGTACTTC
CASSLDLTQYF
>TRBV4-2|once|TRBJ1-4|TRBD1
TGTGCCAGCAGCCAGGAACAGGGGACTAATGAAAAACTGTTTTTT
CASSQEQGTNEKLFF
>TRBV28|.|TRBJ2-7|TRBD1
TGTGCCAGCCGGACAGGGTTTTGGGAGCAGTACTTC
CASRTGFWEQYF
>TRBV28|many|TRBJ2-7|TRBD1
TGTGCCAGCAGTCCTGACAGGGCCGAGCAGTACTTC
CASSPDRAEQYF
>TRBV7-8|.|TRBJ2-7|.
TGTGCCAGCAGCTTGGCGAGAACCTACGAGCAGTACTTC
CASSLARTYEQYF
>TRBV28|.|TRBJ2-1|TRBD1
TGTGCCAGCAGACTACAGGGGAGCTCCTACAATGAGCAGTTCTTC
CASRLQGSSYNEQFF
>TRBV11-3|.|TRBJ1-2|.
TGTGCCAGCAGCTTAGATCGGGGTTATGGCTACACCTTC
CASSLDRGYGYTF
>TRBV20-1|.|TRBJ1-1|.
TGCAGTGCTAGGAAAGCTTTCTTT
CSARKAFF
>TRBV6-6|.|TRBJ2-5|TRBD1
TGTGCCAGCTCCCAACTGCGGGACAGGCGGCGAGAGACCCAGTACTTC
CASSQLRDRRRETQYF
>TRBV5-1|.|TRBJ2-1|.
TGCGCCAGCAGCTTGGCGGCAGGGGTTGGAAACAATGAGCAGTTCTTC
CASSLAAGVGNNEQFF
>TRBV28|.|TRBJ2-2|.
TGTGCCAGCAGTTTGCCTGGAACGAACACCGGGGAGCTGTTTTTT
CASSLPGTNTGELFF
>TRBV6-5|few|TRBJ2-7|.
TGTGCCAGCGCCCCAGGGTCCAGATCCCCGCAGTACTTC
CASAPGSRSPQYF
>TRBV9|.|TRBJ1-4|.
TGTGCCAGCAGCGTAGGACAGGATGAAAAACTGTTTTTT
CASSVGQDEKLFF
>TRBV5-4|.|TRBJ1-1|.
TGTGCCAGCAGCTTGACGAGGGACACTGAAGCTTTCTTT
CASSLTRDTEAFF
>TRBV7-8|once|TRBJ2-5|.
TGTGCCAGCAGCCCTTACCCGGGGACTGAAACCGGGGGCTTCCAAGAGACCCAGTACTTC
CASSPYPGTETGGFQETQYF
>TRBV27|.|TRBJ2-1|.
TGTGCCAGCAGTTCAGGAGAGGGTCAGTTCTTC
CASSSGEGQFF
>TRBV7-9|.|TRBJ1-2|.
TGTGCCAGCGTCCGAGGAGGGGCGGAATATGGCTACACCTTC
CASVRGGAEYGYTF
>TRBV6-1|.|TRBJ2-7|.
TGTGCCAGCAGGCGCCCAGCTTCCTACGAGCAGTACTTC
CASRRPASYEQYF
>TRBV4-2|.|TRBJ2-5|TRBD2
TGTGCCAGCAGCCATGGGGGACTAGCGGACCAAGAGACCCAGTACTTC
CASSHGGLADQETQYF
>TRBV7-3|.|TRBJ2-3|TRBD2
TGTGCCAGCAGCTTAGGCCTAGCGGGAAACTTGGATACGCAGTATTTT
CASSLGLAGNLDTQYF
>TRBV5-1|once|TRBJ1-2|.
TGCGCCAGCTCAGGGGAGAGCTATGGCTACACCTTC
CASSGESYGYTF
>TRBV28|.|TRBJ2-6|.
TGTGCCAGCAGCCATGTTCACTCTGGGGCCAACGTCCTGACTTTC
CASSHVHSGANVLTF